Sequencing of this TCR beta chain was carried out in a study of post-analysis software for immune sequencing data (dated by TCRdb to 2015 to 2017). Study-wide context: The recorded disease courses included relapsing-remitting, secondary progressive and progressive-relapsing multiple sclerosis, and some patients had no subtype annotation. Patient repertoires were compared against ten to eleven previously published healthy control repertoires from donors aged about 6 to 25 years. A subset of samples was prepared in parallel using single-end sample barcoding, then pooled and co-amplified after Illumina adapter ligation. Broader findings and caveats from the paper: Compared with controls, multiple sclerosis patients had significantly lower normalized Chao1 diversity, a finding suggesting substantial peripheral T-cell clonal expansion. The multiple sclerosis patient group was slightly younger than the control group. Direct clustering with F measure revealed strong co-clustering of samples prepared in the same batch, which led to a batch-effect correction. A handful of TRBV segments, including TRBV5-6, TRBV5-1 and TRBV20-1, were significantly more frequent in patients than controls.

The germline V gene (reference sequence) sets CDR1 to LNHNV and CDR2 to YYDKDF. V is reduced by 9 bases and J by 1 base, leaving a spacing of 15 bases between them. There are 14 amino acids in the CDR3, from cysteine to phenylalanine inclusive. Just the 42-base CDR3 DNA is kept, in frame starting at base 1. To demonstrate the VDJtools post-analysis software, TCR beta repertoires were profiled from the peripheral blood of about 13 young patients with multiple sclerosis. The multiple sclerosis patients were children and adolescents between roughly 6 and 17 years of age. The library was built by means of PCR. TCRdb records Illumina HiSeq 2500 as the sequencer. To reduce PCR and sequencing biases, unique molecular identifiers were incorporated into the TCR beta cDNA libraries. Every 1 to 10 million input T cells yielded approximately 500,000 cDNA molecules, meaning each molecule approximated one T cell. The same protocol used for the earlier healthy control dataset was applied to prepare and sequence the patient libraries. Within a given batch, samples were prepared together, multiplexed and sequenced on the same HiSeq lane. The study's processing was this. MIGEC was used to process the raw barcoded reads, and molecular identifier groups with only a single read were discarded before consensus assembly and CDR3 extraction. VDJtools was used for post-analysis of the clonotype tables, with diversity normalized by down-sampling every dataset to the smallest sample size. To correct batch-related cross-sample contamination, repertoire overlap clustering matched CDR3 amino acid sequences but not nucleotide sequences. TCRdb's own reprocessing of the public reads used fastp at Q25 and MiXCR and kept productive beta chains. Each record represents a unique CDR3 protein, reported with the most common genes and DNA among its rows. The V and J calls shown here were made by TCRdb, not taken from the authors' results. The sample yields about 800,000 distinct CDR3 sequences; about 32% were counted once. The biggest ten clones account for around 0.6% of the sample.

Remarks on this clonotype: Its recognized antigen is unknown. There are no base qualities to consult, and no much larger clone falls within one base.

The TCR originated in a girl between 10 and 17 years old with multiple sclerosis. What was sequenced was blood. Recombination linked TRBV15 to TRBJ1-1; the D region possibly corresponds to TRBD1 (5 bases align). This receptor has the CDR3 CATKKVRENTEAFF. The DNA sequence reads TGTGCCACAAAAAAAGTCAGGGAGAACACTGAAGCTTTCTTT. Joined to the reference TRBV15 and TRBJ1-1 proteins, this CDR3 gives the full variable domain: DAMVIQNPRYQVTQFGKPVTLSCSQTLNHNVMYWYQQKSSQAPKLLFHYYDKDFNNEADTPDNFQSRRPNTSFCFLDIRSPGLGDTAMYLCATKKVRENTEAFFGQGTRLTVV.